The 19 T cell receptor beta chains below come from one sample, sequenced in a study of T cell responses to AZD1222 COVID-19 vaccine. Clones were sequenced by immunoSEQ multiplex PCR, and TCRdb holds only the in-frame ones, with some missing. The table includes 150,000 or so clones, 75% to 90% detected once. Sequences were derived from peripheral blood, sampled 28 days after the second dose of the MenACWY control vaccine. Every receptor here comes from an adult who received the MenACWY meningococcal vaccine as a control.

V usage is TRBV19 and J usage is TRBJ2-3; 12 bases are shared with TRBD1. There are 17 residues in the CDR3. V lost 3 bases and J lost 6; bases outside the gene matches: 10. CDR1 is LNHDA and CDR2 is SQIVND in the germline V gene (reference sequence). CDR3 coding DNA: TGTGCCAGTAGTATCCCCCGGGGACAGGGGGCGCGGGATACGCAGTATTTT. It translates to CASSIPRGQGARDTQYF.

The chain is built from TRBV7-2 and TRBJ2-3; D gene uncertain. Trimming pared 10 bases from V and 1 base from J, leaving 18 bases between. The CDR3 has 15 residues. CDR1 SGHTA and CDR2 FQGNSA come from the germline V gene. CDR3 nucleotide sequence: TGTGCCACCCGGCTAATGGGGTCACGCACAGATACGCAGTATTTT. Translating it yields CATRLMGSRTDTQYF.

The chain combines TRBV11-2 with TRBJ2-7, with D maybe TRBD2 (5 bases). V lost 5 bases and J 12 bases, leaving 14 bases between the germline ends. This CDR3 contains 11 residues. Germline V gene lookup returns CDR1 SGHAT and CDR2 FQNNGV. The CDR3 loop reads CASSADGDRYF. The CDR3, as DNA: TGTGCCAGCAGCGCGGACGGGGATCGGTACTTC.

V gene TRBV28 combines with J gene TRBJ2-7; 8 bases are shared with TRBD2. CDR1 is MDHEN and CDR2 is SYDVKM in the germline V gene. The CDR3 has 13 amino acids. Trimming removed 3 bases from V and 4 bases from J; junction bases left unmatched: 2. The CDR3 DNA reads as TGTGCCAGCAGTTTCACGGGAGGGTACGAGCAGTACTTC. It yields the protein CASSFTGGYEQYF.

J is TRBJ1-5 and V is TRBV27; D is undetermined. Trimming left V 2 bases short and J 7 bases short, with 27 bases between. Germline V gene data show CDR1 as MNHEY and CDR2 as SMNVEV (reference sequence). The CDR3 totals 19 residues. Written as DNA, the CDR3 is TGTGCCAGCAGTTTAGTTTTTTCTCCGGGTTCTCCCCCCCGGCAGCCCCAGCATTTT. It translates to CASSLVFSPGSPPRQPQHF.

This chain's CDR3 is CASSPKYSGSLYEQYF. The CDR3 coding sequence is TGTGCCAGCTCCCCAAAATACAGCGGGAGCCTGTACGAGCAGTACTTC. The J gene is TRBJ2-7, the V gene TRBV18; 8 bases align to TRBD2. CDR1 is KGHSH and CDR2 is LQKENI in the germline V gene. The CDR3 totals 16 residues. V trimming: 6 bases; J trimming: 4 bases; junction bases outside the gene matches: 14.

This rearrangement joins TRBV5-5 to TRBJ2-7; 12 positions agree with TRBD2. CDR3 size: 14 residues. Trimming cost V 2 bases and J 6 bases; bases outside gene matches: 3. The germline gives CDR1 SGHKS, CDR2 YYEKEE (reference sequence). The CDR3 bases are TGTGCCAGCAGCTTACCGGGACTAGCGGGCGAGCAGTACTTC. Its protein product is CASSLPGLAGEQYF. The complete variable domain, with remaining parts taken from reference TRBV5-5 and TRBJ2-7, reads DAGVTQSPTHLIKTRGQQVTLRCSPISGHKSVSWYQQVLGQGPQFIFQYYEKEERGRGNFPDRFSARQFPNYSSELNVNALLLGDSALYLCASSLPGLAGEQYFGPGTRLTVT.

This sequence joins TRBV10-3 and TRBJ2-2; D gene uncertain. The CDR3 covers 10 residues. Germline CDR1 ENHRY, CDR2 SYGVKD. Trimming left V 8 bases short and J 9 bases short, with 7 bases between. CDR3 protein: CAIVTWELFF. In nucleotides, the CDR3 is TGTGCCATCGTAACTTGGGAGCTGTTTTTT.

The CDR3 loop is CASSQDKARSSGANVLTF. In nucleotides, the CDR3 is TGTGCCAGCAGCCAAGATAAGGCCCGAAGCTCTGGGGCCAACGTCCTGACTTTC. The V call is TRBV4-2, the J call TRBJ2-6; D gene ambiguous. Trimming took off 0 bases at V and 0 bases at J, with 12 bases between the two ends. The germline gives CDR1 LGHNA, CDR2 YNFKEQ. The CDR3 is 18 amino acids.

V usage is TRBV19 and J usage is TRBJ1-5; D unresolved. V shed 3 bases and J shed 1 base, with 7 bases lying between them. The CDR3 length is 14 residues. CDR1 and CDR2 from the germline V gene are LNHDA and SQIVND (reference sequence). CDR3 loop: CASSILMSNQPQHF. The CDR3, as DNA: TGTGCCAGTAGTATTCTGATGAGCAATCAGCCCCAGCATTTT.

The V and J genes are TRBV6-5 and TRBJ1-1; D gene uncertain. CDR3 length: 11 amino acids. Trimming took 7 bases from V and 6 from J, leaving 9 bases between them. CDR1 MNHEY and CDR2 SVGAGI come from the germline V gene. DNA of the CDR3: TGTGCCAGCACCAGACGGTCTGAAGCTTTCTTT. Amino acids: CASTRRSEAFF.

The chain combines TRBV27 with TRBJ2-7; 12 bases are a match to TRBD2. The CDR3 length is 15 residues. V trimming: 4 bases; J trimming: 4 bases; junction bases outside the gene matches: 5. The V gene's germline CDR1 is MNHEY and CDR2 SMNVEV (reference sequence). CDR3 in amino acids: CASSWTSGTPYEQYF. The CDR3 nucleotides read TGTGCCAGCAGTTGGACTAGCGGGACTCCTTACGAGCAGTACTTC.

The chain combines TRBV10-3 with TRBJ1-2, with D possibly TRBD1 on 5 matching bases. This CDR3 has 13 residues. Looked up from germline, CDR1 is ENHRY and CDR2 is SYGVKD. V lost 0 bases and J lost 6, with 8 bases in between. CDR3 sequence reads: CAISESSQDGYTF. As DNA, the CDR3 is TGTGCCATCAGTGAGTCCTCACAGGATGGCTACACCTTC.

The chain's CDR3 is CASSHGNYGYTF. The CDR3 region has the DNA TGTGCCAGCAGCCACGGAAACTATGGCTACACCTTC. V gene TRBV6-5 combines with J gene TRBJ1-2; D unresolved. Germline V gives CDR1 MNHEY, CDR2 SVGAGI. Trimming removed 6 bases from V and 2 bases from J, with 7 bases in between. The CDR3 consists of 12 residues.

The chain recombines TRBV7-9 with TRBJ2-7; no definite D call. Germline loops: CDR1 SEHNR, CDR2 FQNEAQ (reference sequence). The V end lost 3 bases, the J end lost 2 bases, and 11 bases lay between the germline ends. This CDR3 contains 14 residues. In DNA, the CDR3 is TGTGCCAGCAGCTTGGCAGGTCCTGCCTACGAGCAGTACTTC. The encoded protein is CASSLAGPAYEQYF.

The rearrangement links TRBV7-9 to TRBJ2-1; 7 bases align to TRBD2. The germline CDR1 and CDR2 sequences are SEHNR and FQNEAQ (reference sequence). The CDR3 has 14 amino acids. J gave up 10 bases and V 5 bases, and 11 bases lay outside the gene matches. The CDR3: CASSLPSGAGEQFF. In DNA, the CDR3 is TGTGCCAGCAGCCTCCCCTCGGGAGCGGGAGAGCAGTTCTTC.

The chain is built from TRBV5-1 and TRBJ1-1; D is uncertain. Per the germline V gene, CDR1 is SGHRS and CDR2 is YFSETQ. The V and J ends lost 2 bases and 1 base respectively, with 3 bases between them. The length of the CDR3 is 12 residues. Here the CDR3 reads CASSFGNTEAFF. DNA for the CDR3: TGCGCCAGCAGCTTTGGGAACACTGAAGCTTTCTTT.

CDR3 residues: CASSNPILDRHNEQFF. The CDR3 DNA reads TGTGCCAGTAGTAACCCAATACTCGACAGACACAATGAGCAGTTCTTC. This chain links TRBV19 with TRBJ2-1, with a tentative D call TRBD1 (5 bases). CDR1 LNHDA and CDR2 SQIVND come from the germline V gene (reference sequence). V was cut by 4 bases and J by 5 bases, with 18 bases left in between. This CDR3 contains 16 residues.

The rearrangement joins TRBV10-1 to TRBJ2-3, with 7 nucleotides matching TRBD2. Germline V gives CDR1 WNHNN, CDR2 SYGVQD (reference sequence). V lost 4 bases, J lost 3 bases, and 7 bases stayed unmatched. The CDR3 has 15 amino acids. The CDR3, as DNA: TGCGCCAGCAGTGTGCGTGGAGCGGGAACAGATACGCAGTATTTT. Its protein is CASSVRGAGTDTQYF.